Listed below are T cell receptor beta chains from one sample, sequenced in a study of blood T cell repertoires in COVID-19. Data came from immunoSEQ multiplex PCR; TCRdb stores just in-frame clones and leaves some out. There are a few hundred thousand clones in the sample; 80% to 90% occur only once, and 9.5% to 13% lies in the top ten. Source material: peripheral blood. These receptors came from a woman in her seventies with COVID-19, enrolled during active disease. Both conserved end residues are part of each CDR3. D genes are given only for firm matches. A clone size is listed for some rows: how often the clone was seen (once, few, many), or a class if it is expanded.

V gene: TRBV12-3/TRBV12-4
D gene: -
clone size: -
J gene: TRBJ1-2
CDR3 DNA: TGTGCCAGCACCATGGCCTCTGGCTACACCTTC
CDR3 protein: CASTMASGYTF

V gene: TRBV5-6
D gene: TRBD1
clone size: -
J gene: TRBJ1-2
CDR3 DNA: TGTGCCAGCAGGCGGGACAGGATCGATGGCTACACCTTC
CDR3 protein: CASRRDRIDGYTF

V gene: TRBV2
D gene: TRBD2
clone size: -
J gene: TRBJ2-3
CDR3 DNA: TGTGCCAGCACCACCTTTCGGGGACTAGCGGGGGGGGCCATGGATACGCAGTATTTT
CDR3 protein: CASTTFRGLAGGAMDTQYF

V gene: TRBV6-2/TRBV6-3
D gene: TRBD1
clone size: once
J gene: TRBJ2-7
CDR3 DNA: TGTGCCAGCAGTTGGGGGACAGGACCCGTCTACGAGCAGTACTTC
CDR3 protein: CASSWGTGPVYEQYF

V gene: TRBV30
D gene: TRBD1
clone size: -
J gene: TRBJ2-7
CDR3 DNA: TGTGCCTGGAGTGTACTCTCCGGGACAGGGCTTTCCTACGAGCAGTACTTC
CDR3 protein: CAWSVLSGTGLSYEQYF

V gene: TRBV19
D gene: -
clone size: -
J gene: TRBJ1-5
CDR3 DNA: TGTGCCACTACCAGATCAATAGGGGTAGGATCAAATCAGCCCCAGCATTTT
CDR3 protein: CATTRSIGVGSNQPQHF

V gene: TRBV3-1/TRBV3-2
D gene: -
clone size: once
J gene: TRBJ2-2
CDR3 DNA: TGTGCCAGCAGCCGACGGGGCACCGGGGAGCTGTTTTTT
CDR3 protein: CASSRRGTGELFF

V gene: TRBV28
D gene: -
clone size: -
J gene: TRBJ1-4
CDR3 DNA: TGTGCCAGCAGTCCCGGGGGGGTAGCGAACGAAAAACTGTTTTTT
CDR3 protein: CASSPGGVANEKLFF

V gene: TRBV19
D gene: -
clone size: once
J gene: TRBJ2-3
CDR3 DNA: TGTGCCACTCGCAGGGCCAGCACAGATACGCAGTATTTT
CDR3 protein: CATRRASTDTQYF

V gene: TRBV27
D gene: -
clone size: -
J gene: TRBJ2-7
CDR3 DNA: TGTGCCAGCAGTTTATACAGGGGAGGCGAGCAGTACTTC
CDR3 protein: CASSLYRGGEQYF

V gene: TRBV30
D gene: TRBD1
clone size: -
J gene: TRBJ1-5
CDR3 DNA: TGTGCCTGGAAGGACAGGGGGTTCGTTCAGCCCCAGCATTTT
CDR3 protein: CAWKDRGFVQPQHF

V gene: TRBV7-2
D gene: -
clone size: -
J gene: TRBJ2-5
CDR3 DNA: TGTGCCAGCAGCTTCACAGGGATCCTCGAGACCCAGTACTTC
CDR3 protein: CASSFTGILETQYF

V gene: TRBV18
D gene: -
clone size: -
J gene: TRBJ2-1
CDR3 DNA: TGTGCCAGCTCCTCGACAGGAAATGAGCAGTTCTTC
CDR3 protein: CASSSTGNEQFF

V gene: TRBV3-1/TRBV3-2
D gene: -
clone size: -
J gene: TRBJ1-4
CDR3 DNA: TGTGCCAGCAGCCAAGATCGTGAAAAACTGTTTTTT
CDR3 protein: CASSQDREKLFF

V gene: TRBV4-2
D gene: TRBD2
clone size: -
J gene: TRBJ2-7
CDR3 DNA: TGTGCCAGCAGCCCTTCCGGGACTAGCGGAAGGGGGTACTCCTACGAGCAGTACTTC
CDR3 protein: CASSPSGTSGRGYSYEQYF

V gene: TRBV30
D gene: -
clone size: -
J gene: TRBJ1-2
CDR3 DNA: TGTGCCTGGAGTGTACTTGTCTCCTATGGCTACACCTTC
CDR3 protein: CAWSVLVSYGYTF

V gene: TRBV21-1
D gene: -
clone size: once
J gene: TRBJ1-2
CDR3 DNA: TGTGCCAGCAGTGCGACGGGGACACCATCTAACTATGGCTACACCTTC
CDR3 protein: CASSATGTPSNYGYTF

V gene: TRBV27
D gene: TRBD1
clone size: few
J gene: TRBJ1-1
CDR3 DNA: TGTGCCAGCAGTTTTATCGCAGGGGGTATGAACACTGAAGCTTTCTTT
CDR3 protein: CASSFIAGGMNTEAFF

V gene: TRBV5-1
D gene: TRBD2
clone size: -
J gene: TRBJ2-3
CDR3 DNA: TGCGCCAGCATGGCGGGAGGGCCGATAGATACGCAGTATTTT
CDR3 protein: CASMAGGPIDTQYF

V gene: TRBV18
D gene: TRBD1
clone size: -
J gene: TRBJ1-5
CDR3 DNA: TGTGCCAGCTCAGGCCGGGACAGGGGAGAGAGTAGCAATCAGCCCCAGCATTTT
CDR3 protein: CASSGRDRGESSNQPQHF

V gene: TRBV19
D gene: -
clone size: -
J gene: TRBJ2-2
CDR3 DNA: TGTGCCAGTTGGGACATCAGGACCGGGGAGCTGTTTTTT
CDR3 protein: CASWDIRTGELFF

V gene: TRBV19
D gene: -
clone size: once
J gene: TRBJ2-7
CDR3 DNA: TGTGCCAGTAGCGCTAGAGGCCAGCAGTACTTC
CDR3 protein: CASSARGQQYF

V gene: TRBV19
D gene: -
clone size: -
J gene: TRBJ2-7
CDR3 DNA: TGTGCCAGTAAGGAGAGGCTAGGGGCCTCTTACGAGCAGTACTTC
CDR3 protein: CASKERLGASYEQYF

V gene: TRBV19
D gene: -
clone size: -
J gene: TRBJ2-3
CDR3 DNA: TGTGCCAGTAAGTCGGAGCGGCGTAGCACAGATACGCAGTATTTT
CDR3 protein: CASKSERRSTDTQYF